This T cell receptor beta chain was identified in a study of T cell responses to AZD1222 COVID-19 vaccine. The repertoire was sequenced with immunoSEQ multiplex PCR; TCRdb's copy has only in-frame clones and lacks some. The table includes approximately 190,000 clones, roughly 93% detected once. This TCR came from an adult in good health. Sequenced material: peripheral blood, taken on day 0 of AZD1222 vaccination.

CDR3 in DNA: TGCAGCGCACAGACAGGGGCAAGGGAGCAGTACTTC. Amino acids: CSAQTGAREQYF. The chain has TRBV29-1 and TRBJ2-7; 8 bases map to TRBD1. With 7 bases clipped from V and 7 bases from J, the junction kept 9 bases outside the gene matches. This CDR3 contains 12 residues. Germline-derived CDR1 and CDR2 are SQVTM and ANQGSEA.